One and the same sample provided the 31 T cell receptor beta chains below, sequenced in a study of OX40 agonist ivuxolimab in advanced cancers. Sequencing used immunoSEQ multiplex PCR; TCRdb keeps in-frame clones, though not all of them. The repertoire holds around 95,000 clones, with roughly 91% as singletons. The sample in question was CD4+ or CD8+ T cells sorted from blood, obtained in a trial of the OX40 agonist ivuxolimab. The receptors here all came from an adult with an advanced solid tumor such as melanoma, head and neck, liver or kidney cancer.

This clone has only one observation. The rearrangement joins TRBV19 to TRBJ2-5, with D perhaps matching TRBD2 (6 bases). Germline CDR1 and CDR2: LNHDA and SQIVND (reference sequence). Deletions cut 6 bases from V and 0 bases from J, with 8 bases between. The CDR3 length is 13 residues. The CDR3 DNA reads TGTGCCAGTAGCCGGGGGTACCAAGAGACCCAGTACTTC. Protein: CASSRGYQETQYF.

The chain carries TRBV18 and TRBJ2-3; D gene ambiguous. CDR3 size: 14 residues. In germline, CDR1 is KGHSH, CDR2 LQKENI. Trimming took off 3 bases at V and 0 bases at J, with 7 bases between the two ends. CDR3 residues: CASSPIDSTDTQYF. Here the CDR3 DNA reads TGTGCCAGCTCACCCATCGATAGCACAGATACGCAGTATTTT. The whole variable domain, filled in from reference TRBV18 and TRBJ2-3, reads NAGVMQNPRHLVRRRGQEARLRCSPMKGHSHVYWYRQLPEEGLKFMVYLQKENIIDESGMPKERFSAEFPKEGPSILRIQQVVRGDSAAYFCASSPIDSTDTQYFGPGTRLTVL.

The rearrangement uses TRBV27 and TRBJ2-2; no reliable D call. The V and J ends lost 10 bases and 7 bases respectively, with 13 bases between them. The CDR3 has 12 amino acids. CDR1 and CDR2 (germline): MNHEY, SMNVEV (reference sequence). CDR3 in DNA: TGTGCCACCTCCACCTTCAACGGGGAGCTGTTTTTT. Its protein is CATSTFNGELFF.

The chain combines TRBV5-1 with TRBJ1-1; 7 bases are shared with TRBD1. Losses at the gene ends were 4 bases for V and 5 bases for J; bases not matched to a gene: 11. The germline CDR1 and CDR2 sequences are SGHRS and YFSETQ. This CDR3 has 15 residues. CDR3 protein: CASSTGTVRSTEAFF. The CDR3 bases are TGCGCCAGCAGCACCGGGACAGTTAGAAGTACTGAAGCTTTCTTT. Based on the CDR3 plus reference TRBV5-1 and TRBJ1-1, the full variable domain is KAGVTQTPRYLIKTRGQQVTLSCSPISGHRSVSWYQQTPGQGLQFLFEYFSETQRNKGNFPGRFSGRQFSNSRSEMNVSTLELGDSALYLCASSTGTVRSTEAFFGQGTRLTVV.

The sample holds a few counts of this clone. This chain links TRBV29-1 with TRBJ2-2, with unresolved D. CDR1 and CDR2 from the germline V gene are SQVTM and ANQGSEA. The CDR3 spans 13 residues. V was trimmed by 5 bases and J by 5 bases, leaving 12 bases between them. Written as DNA, the CDR3 is TGCAGCGTTCTGCGCCCTCTGACCGGGGAGCTGTTTTTT. Its translation is CSVLRPLTGELFF.

The V gene is TRBV9, the J gene TRBJ2-7, with D unresolved. The CDR3 length is 13 residues. Germline assignment: CDR1 SGDLS and CDR2 YYNGEE. V was clipped by 0 bases and J by 9 bases, with 13 bases between them. CDR3 sequence (DNA): TGTGCCAGCAGCGTAGGGTTTGGTTCAGGGCAGTACTTC. Its protein product is CASSVGFGSGQYF.

V usage is TRBV7-2 and J usage is TRBJ2-3; weak D call: TRBD2 (6 bases). V gave up 2 bases and J gave up 1 base, with 10 bases separating them. The CDR3 is made up of 15 amino acids. CDR1 and CDR2 from the germline V gene are SGHTA and FQGNSA. CDR3 in DNA: TGTGCCAGCAGCTTAAGGCGGGAAGGCACAGATACGCAGTATTTT. It specifies CASSLRREGTDTQYF.

The chain recombines TRBV11-2 with TRBJ2-3; D gene unclear. Germline V gives CDR1 SGHAT, CDR2 FQNNGV. V dropped 3 bases and J dropped 0 bases, with 7 bases sitting between them. CDR3 length: 14 amino acids. CDR3 bases: TGTGCCAGCAGCTTCCAGGTTAGCACAGATACGCAGTATTTT. Protein sequence: CASSFQVSTDTQYF.

The chain couples TRBV10-3 to TRBJ2-7; 7 bases line up with TRBD2. The V gene end was trimmed by 6 bases and the J gene end by 6 bases; junction bases not matched to a gene: 11. Germline V gene lookup returns CDR1 ENHRY and CDR2 SYGVKD. There are 14 residues in the CDR3. The CDR3 DNA is TGTGCCATCAGCCCCAGCACTAGCGTCCTCGAGCAGTACTTC. Amino acid sequence: CAISPSTSVLEQYF.

V is TRBV5-6 and J is TRBJ2-1; TRBD1 matches 10 bases. Germline trimming cut 5 bases from V and 7 bases from J; bases unmatched to any gene: 9. Germline CDR1 and CDR2: SGHDT and YYEEEE. The CDR3 has 15 residues. For the CDR3, the DNA is TGTGCCAGCAGACCCCGGACAGGGGGAGTGAATGAGCAGTTCTTC. Amino acid sequence: CASRPRTGGVNEQFF.

The CDR3 coding sequence is TGTGCCAGCAGTTTATTTCGGCTAGCAGAAGACACAGATACGCAGTATTTT. This encodes CASSLFRLAEDTDTQYF. The chain combines TRBV28 with TRBJ2-3; D may be TRBD2 (5 bases). The CDR3 is 17 residues long. Germline CDR1 reads MDHEN; CDR2 reads SYDVKM. V shed 1 base and J shed 2 bases, with 16 bases lying between them. The full variable domain, with the rest looked up from reference TRBV28 and TRBJ2-3, is DVKVTQSSRYLVKRTGEKVFLECVQDMDHENMFWYRQDPGLGLRLIYFSYDVKMKEKGDIPEGYSVSREKKERFSLILESASTNQTSMYLCASSLFRLAEDTDTQYFGPGTRLTVL.

The chain employs TRBV28 and TRBJ1-5; the D is unclear. CDR3 length: 15 residues. Trimming removed 5 bases at V and 6 bases at J, with 17 bases between. Germline V gene lookup returns CDR1 MDHEN and CDR2 SYDVKM. CDR3: CASSTLSAGTQPQHF. In DNA, the CDR3 is TGTGCCAGCAGTACTTTAAGTGCGGGCACTCAGCCCCAGCATTTT. The full variable domain, completed using reference TRBV28 and TRBJ1-5, is DVKVTQSSRYLVKRTGEKVFLECVQDMDHENMFWYRQDPGLGLRLIYFSYDVKMKEKGDIPEGYSVSREKKERFSLILESASTNQTSMYLCASSTLSAGTQPQHFGDGTRLSIL.

The chain joins TRBV6-5 to TRBJ1-1; D gene unclear. Deletions cut 4 bases from V and 1 base from J, with 7 bases between. CDR1 and CDR2 (germline): MNHEY, SVGAGI. This CDR3 has 13 residues. The CDR3 DNA reads as TGTGCCAGCAGTTTATTGGGGAACACTGAAGCTTTCTTT. Its protein is CASSLLGNTEAFF.

The chain recombines TRBV5-1 with TRBJ2-5; D remains ambiguous. Per germline, CDR1 SGHRS and CDR2 YFSETQ. Trimming took off 2 bases at V and 5 bases at J, with 10 bases between the two ends. This CDR3 has 13 amino acids. The CDR3 protein is CASSLQAIETQYF. DNA of the CDR3: TGCGCCAGCAGCTTACAAGCTATTGAGACCCAGTACTTC.

Notes on this clone: One junction end disagrees with the germline gene, perhaps due to a read error. V and J are TRBV28 and TRBJ2-1; D remains ambiguous. This CDR3 is 11 amino acids long. Germline V gene sequence: CDR1 MDHEN, CDR2 SYDVKM. The CDR3 DNA follows: TGTGCCAGCAGTTCCTTCAATGAGCAGTTCTTC. Its protein is CASSSFNEQFF.

Regarding this clone: The junction departs from the called germline gene at one end, perhaps through a read error. The CDR3 reads CASSLWGQNLKTVF. The CDR3 DNA sequence: TGTGCCAGCAGTTTATGGGGACAGAACCTTAAAACGGTCTTC. The chain joins TRBV28 to TRBJ2-1; TRBD1 agrees at 7 bases. CDR3 length equals 14 residues. Germline assignment: CDR1 MDHEN and CDR2 SYDVKM.

This chain links TRBV28 with TRBJ1-6, with D tentatively TRBD1 (5 bases). The V gene lost 3 bases and the J gene lost 6 bases, with 15 bases spanning the gap. This CDR3 is built from 16 residues. CDR1 is MDHEN and CDR2 is SYDVKM in the germline V gene. The CDR3 nucleotides are TGTGCCAGCAGTTTCCCCGCAGGGTCTGGTAATTCACCCCTCCACTTT. It translates to CASSFPAGSGNSPLHF.

As DNA, the CDR3 is TGTGCCAGCAGCTTAGCCCCCGGTCGGAACAATGAGCAGTTCTTC. Its translation: CASSLAPGRNNEQFF. This chain links TRBV7-2 with TRBJ2-1; D ambiguous. The CDR3 consists of 15 residues. The germline V gene encodes CDR1 SGHTA and CDR2 FQGNSA. Trimming took off 0 bases at V and 5 bases at J, with 11 bases between the two ends. Drawing the rest from reference TRBV7-2 and TRBJ2-1, the complete variable domain is GAGVSQSPSNKVTEKGKDVELRCDPISGHTALYWYRQSLGQGLEFLIYFQGNSAPDKSGLPSDRFSAERTGGSVSTLTIQRTQQEDSAVYLCASSLAPGRNNEQFFGPGTRLTVL.

There are a few counts of this clone. This sequence joins TRBV19 and TRBJ1-2; 10 bases map to TRBD1. V shed 6 bases and J 6 bases; nucleotides not matched to a gene: 4. Germline CDR1 LNHDA, CDR2 SQIVND (reference sequence). This CDR3 contains 13 residues. The CDR3 loop is CASSPTGGNGYTF. DNA of the CDR3: TGTGCCAGTAGCCCGACAGGGGGCAATGGCTACACCTTC.

The gene calls are TRBV7-2 and TRBJ2-3; D could derive from TRBD1 or TRBD2 (5 bases each). Trimming took off 1 base at V and 0 bases at J, with 11 bases between the two ends. The germline V gene encodes CDR1 SGHTA and CDR2 FQGNSA. This CDR3 contains 16 residues. The CDR3 DNA follows: TGTGCCAGCAGCTTAGTATCCGGGACCAGCACAGATACGCAGTATTTT. Encoded protein: CASSLVSGTSTDTQYF.

The chain is built from TRBV2 and TRBJ1-1, with TRBD1 matching over 9 bases. Germline loops: CDR1 SNHLY, CDR2 FYNNEI. The V and J ends lost 6 bases and 1 base, in that order; junction bases with no gene match: 3. The CDR3 spans 14 residues. CDR3 sequence (DNA): TGTGCCAGCAGGGCGGACAGGGGGAACACTGAAGCTTTCTTT. It translates to CASRADRGNTEAFF.

The V gene is TRBV21-1, the J gene TRBJ2-7; TRBD2 is the table's D call and was not checked against the DNA. TRBV21-1 is termed a pseudogene. The CDR3 is 21 amino acids. The DNA for the CDR3 is TGTGCCAGCAGCCCTCCGGGACCTAAAGGACTAGCGGGAGGACCTACCTACGAGCAGTACTTC. Its translation: CASSPPGPKGLAGGPTYEQYF.

The chain recombines TRBV5-4 with TRBJ1-6; 7 bases are shared with TRBD1. Germline CDR1 SGHNT, CDR2 YYREEE (reference sequence). V trimming: 4 bases; J trimming: 5 bases; junction bases outside the gene matches: 6. The CDR3 length is 15 residues. The CDR3 protein is CASSRGDSNNSPLHF. For the CDR3, the DNA is TGTGCCAGCAGCAGGGGGGACAGTAATAATTCACCCCTCCACTTT. Together with reference TRBV5-4 and TRBJ1-6, the CDR3 gives the full variable domain: ETGVTQSPTHLIKTRGQQVTLRCSSQSGHNTVSWYQQALGQGPQFIFQYYREEENGRGNFPPRFSGLQFPNYSSELNVNALELDDSALYLCASSRGDSNNSPLHFGNGTRLTVT.

The rearrangement links TRBV9 to TRBJ1-1; D may be TRBD1 (6 bases). This CDR3 region has 14 residues. Germline assignment: CDR1 SGDLS and CDR2 YYNGEE. V lost 3 bases to trimming and J lost 3 bases, with 12 bases between them. This CDR3 is CASSERGMHTEAFF. CDR3 in DNA: TGTGCCAGCAGCGAGAGGGGGATGCACACTGAAGCTTTCTTT.

The chain is built from TRBV25-1 and TRBJ2-2, with TRBD2 matching 9 bases. Trimming removed 0 bases from V and 2 bases from J; junction bases left unmatched: 4. Germline V gives CDR1 MGHDK, CDR2 SYGVNS. The CDR3 consists of 17 residues. CDR3 nucleotide sequence: TGTGCCAGCAGTGAATATGGTAGCGGGAGAAACACCGGGGAGCTGTTTTTT. Amino acid sequence: CASSEYGSGRNTGELFF.

The chain combines TRBV21-1 with TRBJ2-7; the table calls TRBD2, which could not be checked here. TRBV21-1 constitutes a pseudogene. The CDR3 has 14 amino acids. The CDR3 DNA is TGTGCCAGCAGTTGGACTAGCGGCTCCTACGAGCAGTACTTC. Amino acids: CASSWTSGSYEQYF.

This chain uses TRBV7-9 with TRBJ2-3; D is unresolved. V lost 5 bases and J 0 bases, leaving 9 bases between the germline ends. The CDR3 totals 14 residues. Germline lookup yields CDR1 SEHNR and CDR2 FQNEAQ (reference sequence). The CDR3 sequence is CASSPVLSTDTQYF. The CDR3 DNA sequence: TGTGCCAGCAGCCCCGTACTTAGCACAGATACGCAGTATTTT.

The V gene is TRBV7-9, the J gene TRBJ2-1; D unresolved. V was shortened by 3 bases and J by 5 bases, with 2 bases between the two germline ends. Germline CDR1 is SEHNR and CDR2 is FQNEAQ (reference sequence). The CDR3 length is 11 residues. CDR3 residues: CASSFDNEQFF. DNA for the CDR3: TGTGCCAGCAGCTTCGACAATGAGCAGTTCTTC.

The V and J genes are TRBV28 and TRBJ1-2; tentative D call: TRBD1 (6 bases). V lost 5 bases and J 4 bases, leaving 20 bases between the germline ends. The germline gives CDR1 MDHEN, CDR2 SYDVKM. CDR3 length: 16 amino acids. CDR3 nucleotide sequence: TGTGCCAGCAGTCAATCTGGGGGGGCAGGGTCCTATGGCTACACCTTC. This gives the protein CASSQSGGAGSYGYTF.

This rearrangement joins TRBV11-2 to TRBJ2-1, with D possibly matching TRBD1 (6 bases). V was cut by 4 bases and J by 7 bases, with 23 bases left in between. The CDR3 contains 17 residues. Germline CDR1 and CDR2: SGHAT and FQNNGV. The CDR3 nucleotides are TGTGCCAGCAGCTCAACCCATAGGGGGAGAGGTTGGAATGAGCAGTTCTTC. As protein: CASSSTHRGRGWNEQFF.

CDR3 sequence (DNA): TGTGCCAGCAGTTCTTACACCTCTGGGGCCAACGTCCTGACTTTC. Protein: CASSSYTSGANVLTF. V usage is TRBV6-6 and J usage is TRBJ2-6; D is ambiguous. The CDR3 sequence is 15 residues long. The germline CDR1 and CDR2 sequences are MNHNY and SVGAGI (reference sequence). V lost 4 bases and J 0 bases, leaving 7 bases between the germline ends.